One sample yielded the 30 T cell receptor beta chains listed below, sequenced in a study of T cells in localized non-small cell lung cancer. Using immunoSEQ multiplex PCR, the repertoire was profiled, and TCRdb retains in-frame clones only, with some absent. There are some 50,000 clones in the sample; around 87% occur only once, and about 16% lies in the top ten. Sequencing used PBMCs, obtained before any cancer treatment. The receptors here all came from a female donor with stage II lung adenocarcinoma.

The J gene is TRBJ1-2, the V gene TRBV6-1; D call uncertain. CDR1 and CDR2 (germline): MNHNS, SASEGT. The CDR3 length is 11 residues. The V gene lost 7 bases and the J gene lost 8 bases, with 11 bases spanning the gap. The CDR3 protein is CASIQLQGYTF. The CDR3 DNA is TGTGCCAGCATACAATTGCAGGGCTACACCTTC.

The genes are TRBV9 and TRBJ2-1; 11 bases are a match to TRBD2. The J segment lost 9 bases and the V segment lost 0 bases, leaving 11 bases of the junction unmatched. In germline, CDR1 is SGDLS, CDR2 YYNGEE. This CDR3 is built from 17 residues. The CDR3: CASSVDSNSGGAGEQFF. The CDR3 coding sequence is TGTGCCAGCAGCGTAGATAGTAATAGCGGGGGGGCCGGTGAGCAGTTCTTC.

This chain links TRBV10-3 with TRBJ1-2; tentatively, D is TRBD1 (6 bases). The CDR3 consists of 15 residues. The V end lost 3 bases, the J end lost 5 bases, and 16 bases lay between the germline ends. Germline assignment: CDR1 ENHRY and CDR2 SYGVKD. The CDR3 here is CAISDAVGGAYGYTF. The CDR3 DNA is TGTGCCATCAGTGATGCCGTGGGGGGCGCGTATGGCTACACCTTC.

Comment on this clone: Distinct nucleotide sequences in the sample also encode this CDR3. The CDR3, as DNA: TGCGCCAGCAGCCCCGGACAGGGAGGGACTGAAGCTTTCTTT. Encoded protein: CASSPGQGGTEAFF. J is TRBJ1-1 and V is TRBV5-1; 8 nucleotides match TRBD1. V lost 4 bases to trimming and J lost 5 bases; unmatched junction nucleotides: 7. The CDR3 has 14 residues. Germline V gene lookup returns CDR1 SGHRS and CDR2 YFSETQ.

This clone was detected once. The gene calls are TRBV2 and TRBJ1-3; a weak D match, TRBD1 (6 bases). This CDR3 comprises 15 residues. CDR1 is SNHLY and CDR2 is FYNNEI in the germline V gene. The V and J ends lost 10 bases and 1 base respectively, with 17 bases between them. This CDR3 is CATLLKQGSGNTIYF. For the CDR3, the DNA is TGTGCCACCCTACTTAAACAGGGATCTGGAAACACCATATATTTT.

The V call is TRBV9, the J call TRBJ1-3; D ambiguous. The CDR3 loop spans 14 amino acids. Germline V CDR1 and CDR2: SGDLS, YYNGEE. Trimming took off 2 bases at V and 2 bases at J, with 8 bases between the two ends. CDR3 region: CASSVGNAGNTIYF. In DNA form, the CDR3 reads TGTGCCAGCAGCGTGGGGAATGCTGGAAACACCATATATTTT.

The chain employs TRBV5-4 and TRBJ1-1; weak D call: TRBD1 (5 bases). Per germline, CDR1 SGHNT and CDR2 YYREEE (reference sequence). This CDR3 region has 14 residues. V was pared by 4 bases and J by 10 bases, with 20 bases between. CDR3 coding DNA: TGTGCCAGCAGCGATGACCCAGGGCGGCGGGTAGCTTTCTTT. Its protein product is CASSDDPGRRVAFF.

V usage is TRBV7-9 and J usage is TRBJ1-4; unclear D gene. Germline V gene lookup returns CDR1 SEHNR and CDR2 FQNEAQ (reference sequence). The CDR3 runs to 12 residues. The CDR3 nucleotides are TGTGCTAGCGGGAGTTCGAATGAAAAACTGTTTTTT. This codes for CASGSSNEKLFF.

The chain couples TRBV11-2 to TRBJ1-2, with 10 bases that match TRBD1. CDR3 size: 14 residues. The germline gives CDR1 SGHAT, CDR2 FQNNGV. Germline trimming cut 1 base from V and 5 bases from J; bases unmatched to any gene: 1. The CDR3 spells CASSLVGQGYGYTF. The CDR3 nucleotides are TGTGCCAGCAGCTTAGTGGGACAGGGGTATGGCTACACCTTC.

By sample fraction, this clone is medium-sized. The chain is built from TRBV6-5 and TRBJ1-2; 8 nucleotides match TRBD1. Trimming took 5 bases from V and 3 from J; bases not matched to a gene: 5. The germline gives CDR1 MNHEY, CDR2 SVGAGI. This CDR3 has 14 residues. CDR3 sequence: CASSAGGADYGYTF. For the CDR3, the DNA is TGTGCCAGCAGTGCAGGGGGCGCGGACTATGGCTACACCTTC.

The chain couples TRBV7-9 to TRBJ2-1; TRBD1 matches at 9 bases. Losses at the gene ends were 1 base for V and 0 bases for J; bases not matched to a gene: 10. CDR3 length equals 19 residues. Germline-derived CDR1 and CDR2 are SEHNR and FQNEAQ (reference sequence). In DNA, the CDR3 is TGTGCCAGCAGCTTAGTTCGGGGACAGGGTGGGGGCTCCTACAATGAGCAGTTCTTC. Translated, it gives CASSLVRGQGGGSYNEQFF.

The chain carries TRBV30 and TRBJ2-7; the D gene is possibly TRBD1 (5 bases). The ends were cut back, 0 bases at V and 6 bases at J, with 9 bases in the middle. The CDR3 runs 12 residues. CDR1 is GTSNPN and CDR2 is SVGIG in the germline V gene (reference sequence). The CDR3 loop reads CAWSVGRGEQYF. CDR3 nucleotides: TGTGCCTGGAGTGTAGGTAGGGGCGAGCAGTACTTC.

The CDR3 region has the DNA TGTGCCAGCAGTTACCAGGGCTACGAGCAGTACTTC. Protein product: CASSYQGYEQYF. This chain joins TRBV6-6 and TRBJ2-7; maybe TRBD1 (5 bases). Trimming stripped 2 bases from V and 3 bases from J, with 5 bases between. The CDR3 extends over 12 amino acids. Germline assignment: CDR1 MNHNY and CDR2 SVGAGI (reference sequence).

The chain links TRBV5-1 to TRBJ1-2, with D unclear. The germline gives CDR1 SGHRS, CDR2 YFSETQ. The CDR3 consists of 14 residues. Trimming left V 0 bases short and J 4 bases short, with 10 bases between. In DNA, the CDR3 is TGCGCCAGCAGCTTGGGGGGTCTAGGCTATGGCTACACCTTC. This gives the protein CASSLGGLGYGYTF.

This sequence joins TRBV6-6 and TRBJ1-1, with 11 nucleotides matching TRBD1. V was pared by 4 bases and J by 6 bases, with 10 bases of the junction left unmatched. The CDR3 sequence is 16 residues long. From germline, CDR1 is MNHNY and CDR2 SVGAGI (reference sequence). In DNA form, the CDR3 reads TGTGCCAGCAGTTCTCCCGATTTGGGACAGGGGGCTGAAGCTTTCTTT. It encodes CASSSPDLGQGAEAFF.

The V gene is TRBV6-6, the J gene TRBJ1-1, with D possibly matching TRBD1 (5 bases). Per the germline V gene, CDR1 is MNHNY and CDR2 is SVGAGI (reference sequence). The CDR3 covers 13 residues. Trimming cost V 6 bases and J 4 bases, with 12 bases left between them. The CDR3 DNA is TGTGCCAGCAGCCCCCCTCAGGGCACTGAAGCTTTCTTT. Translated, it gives CASSPPQGTEAFF.

CDR3 sequence reads: CASSYSRGGGEKLFF. The CDR3 DNA follows: TGTGCCAGCAGTTACTCAAGGGGCGGTGGTGAAAAACTGTTTTTT. This chain links TRBV6-6 with TRBJ1-4; perhaps TRBD1 as D (5 bases). Germline V gene data show CDR1 as MNHNY and CDR2 as SVGAGI (reference sequence). The CDR3 consists of 15 residues. The V end lost 0 bases, the J end lost 7 bases, and 12 bases lay between the germline ends.

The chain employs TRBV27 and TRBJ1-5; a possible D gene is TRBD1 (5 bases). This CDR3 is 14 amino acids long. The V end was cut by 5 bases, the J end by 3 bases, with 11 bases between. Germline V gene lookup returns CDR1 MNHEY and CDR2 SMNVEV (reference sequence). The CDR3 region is CASSLGDINQPQHF. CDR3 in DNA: TGTGCCAGCAGTCTGGGGGATATCAATCAGCCCCAGCATTTT.

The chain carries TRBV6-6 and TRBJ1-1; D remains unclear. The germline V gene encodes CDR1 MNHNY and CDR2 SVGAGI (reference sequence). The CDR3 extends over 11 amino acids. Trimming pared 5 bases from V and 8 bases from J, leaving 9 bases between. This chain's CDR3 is CASSRAVEAFF. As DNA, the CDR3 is TGTGCCAGCAGTAGGGCCGTCGAAGCTTTCTTT.

The CDR3 spells CASLAIGQPNTGELFF. The CDR3 DNA is TGTGCCAGCCTGGCGATTGGCCAGCCGAACACCGGGGAGCTGTTTTTT. V and J are TRBV5-6 and TRBJ2-2; D is unclear. This CDR3 region has 16 residues. Trimming removed 7 bases from V and 0 bases from J, with 16 bases in between. Per germline, CDR1 SGHDT and CDR2 YYEEEE.

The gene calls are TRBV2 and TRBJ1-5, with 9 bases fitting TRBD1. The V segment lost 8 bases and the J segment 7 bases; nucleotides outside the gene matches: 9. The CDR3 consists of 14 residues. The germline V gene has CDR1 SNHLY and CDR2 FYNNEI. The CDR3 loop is CASGRDREGQPQHF. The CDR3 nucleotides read TGTGCCAGCGGCCGGGACAGGGAAGGGCAGCCCCAGCATTTT.

The CDR3 coding sequence is TGCGCCAGCAGCCCAAGGACAGGGGCCTACGAGCAGTACTTC. Translation gives CASSPRTGAYEQYF. The chain couples TRBV4-1 to TRBJ2-7, with TRBD1 matching over 9 bases. The CDR3 is 14 residues long. Germline V gene data show CDR1 as MGHRA and CDR2 as YSYEKL. V gave up 4 bases and J gave up 2 bases; unmatched junction bases: 3.

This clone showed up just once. The CDR3 nucleotides read TGTGCCAGCATCACGGGACAGGCTTCGAACACCGGGGAGCTGTTTTTT. Its protein product is CASITGQASNTGELFF. The chain combines TRBV21-1 with TRBJ2-2; the D call TRBD1 from the table was never checked on the DNA. TRBV21-1 is described as a pseudogene. CDR3 size: 16 residues.

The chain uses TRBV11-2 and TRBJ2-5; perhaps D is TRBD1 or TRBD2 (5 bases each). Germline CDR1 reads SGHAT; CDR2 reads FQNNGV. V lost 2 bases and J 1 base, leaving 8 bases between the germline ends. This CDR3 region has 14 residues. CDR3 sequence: CASSLRGAQETQYF. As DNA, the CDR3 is TGTGCCAGCAGCTTAAGAGGGGCCCAAGAGACCCAGTACTTC.

For the CDR3, the DNA is TGTGCCAGCAAACAAGGGGCCCAAGAGACCCAGTACTTC. This codes for CASKQGAQETQYF. This chain uses TRBV6-1 with TRBJ2-5; TRBD1 might be the D (5 bases). CDR3 length equals 13 residues. Germline lookup yields CDR1 MNHNS and CDR2 SASEGT. V lost 7 bases to trimming and J lost 1 base, with 10 bases between them.

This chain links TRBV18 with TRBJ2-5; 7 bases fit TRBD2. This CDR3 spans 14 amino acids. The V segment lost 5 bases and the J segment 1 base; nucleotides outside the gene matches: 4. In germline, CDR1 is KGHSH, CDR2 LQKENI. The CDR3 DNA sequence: TGTGCCAGCTCAAGACGGACTAGCCAAGAGACCCAGTACTTC. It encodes CASSRRTSQETQYF. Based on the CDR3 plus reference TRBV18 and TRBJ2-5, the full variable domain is NAGVMQNPRHLVRRRGQEARLRCSPMKGHSHVYWYRQLPEEGLKFMVYLQKENIIDESGMPKERFSAEFPKEGPSILRIQQVVRGDSAAYFCASSRRTSQETQYFGPGTRLLVL.

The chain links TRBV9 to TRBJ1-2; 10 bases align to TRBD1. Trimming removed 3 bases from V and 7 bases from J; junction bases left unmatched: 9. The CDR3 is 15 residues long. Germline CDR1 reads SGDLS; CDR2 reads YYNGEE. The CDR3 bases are TGTGCCAGCAGCGGCACGGGACAGGGGTTGGGTGGCTACACCTTC. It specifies CASSGTGQGLGGYTF.

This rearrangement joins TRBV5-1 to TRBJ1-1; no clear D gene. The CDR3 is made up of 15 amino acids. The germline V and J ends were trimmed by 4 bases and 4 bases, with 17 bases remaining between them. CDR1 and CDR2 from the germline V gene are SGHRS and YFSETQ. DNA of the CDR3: TGCGCCAGCAGCCCCGAGAGGCAGTGGGCCACTGAAGCTTTCTTT. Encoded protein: CASSPERQWATEAFF.

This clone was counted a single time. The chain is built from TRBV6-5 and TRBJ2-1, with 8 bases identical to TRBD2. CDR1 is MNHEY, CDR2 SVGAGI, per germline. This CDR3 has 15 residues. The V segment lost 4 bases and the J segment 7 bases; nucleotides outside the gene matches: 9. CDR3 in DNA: TGTGCCAGCAGTTTCTCGGGGGGGCTGTGGAATGAGCAGTTCTTC. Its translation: CASSFSGGLWNEQFF.

This CDR3 is CAIKTRGWRGQETQYF. CDR3 bases: TGTGCCATAAAAACCCGGGGGTGGAGGGGCCAAGAGACCCAGTACTTC. V and J are TRBV2 and TRBJ2-5, with D tentatively TRBD2 (6 bases). CDR1 is SNHLY and CDR2 is FYNNEI in the germline V gene. The CDR3 length is 16 residues. Deletions cut 10 bases from V and 1 base from J, with 22 bases between.